A selection of T cell receptor beta chains follows, all from one sample in a study of human T cells and chemical hapten exposure. TCRdb itself ran the RACE reads through MiXCR, one entry per CDR3 protein. The table has some 170,000 distinct CDR3 sequences, 25% to 35% seen once. The sample here was whole blood, taken in connection with sensitization to the hapten diphenylcyclopropenone (DPC). These receptors came from a woman under 30 with alopecia areata. Some clones in this sample may be carry-over from other donors' samples. Both conserved end residues are part of each CDR3. Fields, in order: J gene, clone size, D gene, V gene, CDR3 DNA, CDR3 protein. A D gene is named only where the DNA matches it firmly. A row's size may be missing; if present it is once, few, many or a size class.

>TRBJ1-2|few|TRBD1|TRBV11-3
TGTGCCAGCAGCCCGGGACGGCGGGCAGGGGGCTATGGCTACACCTTC
CASSPGRRAGGYGYTF
>TRBJ2-7|few|NA|TRBV12-3/TRBV12-4
TGTGCCAGCAGTTTAGCGTTCCGGACTACCTACGAGCAGTACTTC
CASSLAFRTTYEQYF
>TRBJ1-2|NA|NA|TRBV11-2
TGTGCCAGCAGCTTAGATCAAGTTGGCTACACCTTC
CASSLDQVGYTF
>TRBJ2-3|NA|NA|TRBV20-1
TGCAGTGCCCCCTCATGGCGGGGCGGGATAACAGATACGCAGTATTTT
CSAPSWRGGITDTQYF
>TRBJ2-1|many|TRBD2|TRBV7-9
TGTGCCAGCAGCCTTAGCGGGAATGAGCAGTTCTTC
CASSLSGNEQFF
>TRBJ2-7|NA|TRBD2|TRBV6-2/TRBV6-3
TGTGCCAGCAGTAATAGCGGGAGGTTCTACGAGCAGTACTTC
CASSNSGRFYEQYF
>TRBJ2-3|few|NA|TRBV11-2
TGTGCCAGCAGCTTAGAAGGGACTTACACAGATACGCAGTATTTT
CASSLEGTYTDTQYF
>TRBJ2-7|NA|NA|TRBV20-1
TGCAGTGCTAGAGATCGATTCGGCGGGCTGCCCTCCTACGAGCAGTACTTC
CSARDRFGGLPSYEQYF
>TRBJ2-1|NA|TRBD1|TRBV5-1
TGCGCCAGCAGCTTGGGGACAGGGGTTGAGCAGTTCTTC
CASSLGTGVEQFF
>TRBJ2-3|NA|TRBD2|TRBV27
TGTGCCAGCAGAACTAGCGGGGGGTTGTGGAGGCAGTATTTT
CASRTSGGLWRQYF
>TRBJ2-5|few|NA|TRBV30
TGTGCCTGGAGTGTGGACTACCAAGAGACCCAGTACTTC
CAWSVDYQETQYF
>TRBJ2-1|NA|TRBD2|TRBV24-1
TGTGCCACCAGTGTTTCCGGGGGGGGGCACAATGAGCAGTTCTTC
CATSVSGGGHNEQFF